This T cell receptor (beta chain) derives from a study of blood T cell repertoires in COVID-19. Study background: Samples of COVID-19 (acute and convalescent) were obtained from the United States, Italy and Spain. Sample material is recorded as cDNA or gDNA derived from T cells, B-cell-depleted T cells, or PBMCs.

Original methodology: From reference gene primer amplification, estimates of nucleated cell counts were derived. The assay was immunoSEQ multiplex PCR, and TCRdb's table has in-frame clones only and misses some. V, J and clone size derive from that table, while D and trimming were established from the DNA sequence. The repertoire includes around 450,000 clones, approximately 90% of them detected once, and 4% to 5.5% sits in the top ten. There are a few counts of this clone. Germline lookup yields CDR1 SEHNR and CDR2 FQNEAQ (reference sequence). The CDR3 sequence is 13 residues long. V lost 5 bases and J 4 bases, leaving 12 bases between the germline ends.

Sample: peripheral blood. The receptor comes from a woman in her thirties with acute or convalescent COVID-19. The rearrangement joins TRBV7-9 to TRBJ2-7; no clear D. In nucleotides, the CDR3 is TGTGCCAGCAGCCCCTCGTCGGTTTACGAGCAGTACTTC. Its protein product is CASSPSSVYEQYF.